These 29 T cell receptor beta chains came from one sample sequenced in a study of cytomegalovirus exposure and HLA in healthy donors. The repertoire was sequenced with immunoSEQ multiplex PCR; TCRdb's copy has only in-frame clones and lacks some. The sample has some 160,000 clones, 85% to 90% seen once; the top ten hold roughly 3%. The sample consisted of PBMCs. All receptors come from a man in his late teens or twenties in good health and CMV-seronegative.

This CDR3 reads CASSPGSYGYTF. CDR3 coding DNA: TGTGCCAGCAGTCCCGGGAGCTATGGCTACACCTTC. This chain joins TRBV28 and TRBJ1-2, with no clear D. Germline V gene data show CDR1 as MDHEN and CDR2 as SYDVKM. The CDR3 loop spans 12 amino acids. Trimming stripped 5 bases from V and 4 bases from J, with 8 bases between.

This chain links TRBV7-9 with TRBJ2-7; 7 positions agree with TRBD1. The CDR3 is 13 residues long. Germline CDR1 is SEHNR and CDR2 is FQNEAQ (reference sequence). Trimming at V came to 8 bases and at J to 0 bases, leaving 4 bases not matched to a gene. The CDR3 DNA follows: TGTGCCAGCTATAGGGACAGCTCCTACGAGCAGTACTTC. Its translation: CASYRDSSYEQYF.

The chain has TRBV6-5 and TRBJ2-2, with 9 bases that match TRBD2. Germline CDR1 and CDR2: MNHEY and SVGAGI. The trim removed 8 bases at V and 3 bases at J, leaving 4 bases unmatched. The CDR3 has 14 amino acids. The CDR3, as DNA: TGTGCCAGCGGGCGGGGGGGAGACACCGGGGAGCTGTTTTTT. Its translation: CASGRGGDTGELFF.

In nucleotides, the CDR3 is TGCGCCAGCAGCTATAGTTCGGGGTTCGGTGAAGCTTTCTTT. Translated, it gives CASSYSSGFGEAFF. J is TRBJ1-1 and V is TRBV5-1; D remains unclear. CDR1 and CDR2 (germline): SGHRS, YFSETQ. The CDR3 is 14 residues long. Trimming removed 3 bases at V and 7 bases at J, with 16 bases between.

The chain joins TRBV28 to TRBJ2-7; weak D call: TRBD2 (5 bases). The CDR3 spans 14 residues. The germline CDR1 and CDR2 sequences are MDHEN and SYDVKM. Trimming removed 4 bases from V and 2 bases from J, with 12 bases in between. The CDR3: CASSSHGGPYEQYF. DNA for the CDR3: TGTGCCAGCAGTTCCCATGGCGGGCCCTACGAGCAGTACTTC.

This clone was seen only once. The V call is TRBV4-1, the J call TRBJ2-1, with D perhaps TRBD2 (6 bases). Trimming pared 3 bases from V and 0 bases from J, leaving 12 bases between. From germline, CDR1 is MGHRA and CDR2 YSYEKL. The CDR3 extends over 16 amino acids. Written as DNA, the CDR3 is TGCGCCAGCAGCCATGTAGCGGACCGCTCCTACAATGAGCAGTTCTTC. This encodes CASSHVADRSYNEQFF.

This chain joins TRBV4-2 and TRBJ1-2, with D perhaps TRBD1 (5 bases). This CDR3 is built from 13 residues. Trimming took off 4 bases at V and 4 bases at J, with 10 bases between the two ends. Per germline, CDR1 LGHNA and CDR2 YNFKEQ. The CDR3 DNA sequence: TGTGCCAGCAGCCCAGGGTCCGGCTATGGCTACACCTTC. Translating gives CASSPGSGYGYTF.

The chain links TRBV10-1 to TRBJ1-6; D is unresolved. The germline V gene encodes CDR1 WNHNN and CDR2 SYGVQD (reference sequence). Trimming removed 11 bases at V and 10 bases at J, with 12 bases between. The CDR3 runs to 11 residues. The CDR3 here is CAAVSRSPLHF. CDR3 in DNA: TGCGCCGCAGTATCGAGGTCACCCCTCCACTTT.

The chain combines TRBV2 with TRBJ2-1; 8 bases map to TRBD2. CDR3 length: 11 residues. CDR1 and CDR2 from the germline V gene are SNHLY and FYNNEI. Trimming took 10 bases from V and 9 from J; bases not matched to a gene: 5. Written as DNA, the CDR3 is TGTGCCATCGGGACTAGAGGTGAGCAGTTCTTC. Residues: CAIGTRGEQFF.

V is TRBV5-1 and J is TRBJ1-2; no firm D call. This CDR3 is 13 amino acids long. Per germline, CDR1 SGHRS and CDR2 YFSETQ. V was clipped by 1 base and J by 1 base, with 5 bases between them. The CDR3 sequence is CASSLSDNYGYTF. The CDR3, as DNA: TGCGCCAGCAGCTTGTCAGATAACTATGGCTACACCTTC.

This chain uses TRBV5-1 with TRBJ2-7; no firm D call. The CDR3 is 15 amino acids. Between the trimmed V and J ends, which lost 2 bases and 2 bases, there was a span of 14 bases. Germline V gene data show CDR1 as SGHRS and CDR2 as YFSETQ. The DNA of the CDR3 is TGCGCCAGCAGCTTTACCCCCGCAGTCACCTACGAGCAGTACTTC. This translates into CASSFTPAVTYEQYF.

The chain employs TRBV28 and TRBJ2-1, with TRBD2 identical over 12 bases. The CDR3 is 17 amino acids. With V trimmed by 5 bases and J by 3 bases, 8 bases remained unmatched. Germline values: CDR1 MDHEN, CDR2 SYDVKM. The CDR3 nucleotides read TGTGCCAGCAGTACCAGACTAGCGGGAGTTGGCTACAATGAGCAGTTCTTC. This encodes CASSTRLAGVGYNEQFF. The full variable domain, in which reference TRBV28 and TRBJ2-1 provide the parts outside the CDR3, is DVKVTQSSRYLVKRTGEKVFLECVQDMDHENMFWYRQDPGLGLRLIYFSYDVKMKEKGDIPEGYSVSREKKERFSLILESASTNQTSMYLCASSTRLAGVGYNEQFFGPGTRLTVL.

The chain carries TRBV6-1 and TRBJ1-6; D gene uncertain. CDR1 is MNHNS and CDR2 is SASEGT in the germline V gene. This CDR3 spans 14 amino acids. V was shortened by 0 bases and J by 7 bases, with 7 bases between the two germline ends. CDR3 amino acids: CASSEAGANSPLHF. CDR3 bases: TGTGCCAGCAGTGAAGCGGGAGCCAATTCACCCCTCCACTTT.

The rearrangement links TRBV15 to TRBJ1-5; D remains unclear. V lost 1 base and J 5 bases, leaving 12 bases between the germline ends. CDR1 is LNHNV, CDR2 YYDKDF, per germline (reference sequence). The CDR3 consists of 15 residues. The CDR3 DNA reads TGTGCCACCAGCAGAGTGGTTGAGGGAGATCAGCCCCAGCATTTT. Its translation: CATSRVVEGDQPQHF.

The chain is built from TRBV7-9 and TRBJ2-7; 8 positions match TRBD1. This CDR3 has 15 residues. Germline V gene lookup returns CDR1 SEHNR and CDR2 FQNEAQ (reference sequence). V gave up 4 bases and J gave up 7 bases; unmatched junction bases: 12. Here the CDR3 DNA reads TGTGCCAGCAGCTCATCAAACGACAGGGGAGAAGAGCAGTACTTC. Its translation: CASSSSNDRGEEQYF.

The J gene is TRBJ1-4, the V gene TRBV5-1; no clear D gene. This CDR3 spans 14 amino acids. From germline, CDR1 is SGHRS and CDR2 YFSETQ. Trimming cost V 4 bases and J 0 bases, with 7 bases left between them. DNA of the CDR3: TGCGCCAGCAGCAACAGCTCAACTAATGAAAAACTGTTTTTT. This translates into CASSNSSTNEKLFF. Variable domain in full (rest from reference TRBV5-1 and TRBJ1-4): KAGVTQTPRYLIKTRGQQVTLSCSPISGHRSVSWYQQTPGQGLQFLFEYFSETQRNKGNFPGRFSGRQFSNSRSEMNVSTLELGDSALYLCASSNSSTNEKLFFGSGTQLSVL.

The CDR3 protein is CASSGILGPGATEAFF. The CDR3, as DNA: TGTGCCAGCAGTGGGATCCTGGGGCCAGGGGCGACTGAAGCTTTCTTT. The genes are TRBV6-1 and TRBJ1-1; D is perhaps TRBD1 (6 bases). V lost 4 bases and J lost 5, with 20 bases in between. The CDR3 covers 16 residues. Per germline, CDR1 MNHNS and CDR2 SASEGT.

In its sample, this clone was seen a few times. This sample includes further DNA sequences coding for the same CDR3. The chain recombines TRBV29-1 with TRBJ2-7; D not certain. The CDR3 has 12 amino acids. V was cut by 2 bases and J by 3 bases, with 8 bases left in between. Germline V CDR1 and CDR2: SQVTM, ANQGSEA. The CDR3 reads CSVEIADYEQYF. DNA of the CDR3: TGCAGCGTTGAAATCGCGGACTACGAGCAGTACTTC.

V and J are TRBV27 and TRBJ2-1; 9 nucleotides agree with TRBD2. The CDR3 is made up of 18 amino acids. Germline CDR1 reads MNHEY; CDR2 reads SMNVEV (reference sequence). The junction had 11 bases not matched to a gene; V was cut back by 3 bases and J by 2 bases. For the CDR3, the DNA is TGTGCCAGCAGTTTCCTTCCGGGACTAGCCTCCGCCTACAATGAGCAGTTCTTC. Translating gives CASSFLPGLASAYNEQFF.

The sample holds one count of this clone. In DNA, the CDR3 is TGTGCCAGCAGCGCGGGACTAGGGATAGGAGATACGCAGTATTTT. Residues: CASSAGLGIGDTQYF. The chain combines TRBV5-4 with TRBJ2-3; TRBD2 aligns across 8 bases. This CDR3 has 15 amino acids. From germline, CDR1 is SGHNT and CDR2 YYREEE (reference sequence). The J segment lost 5 bases and the V segment lost 4 bases, leaving 9 bases of the junction unmatched.

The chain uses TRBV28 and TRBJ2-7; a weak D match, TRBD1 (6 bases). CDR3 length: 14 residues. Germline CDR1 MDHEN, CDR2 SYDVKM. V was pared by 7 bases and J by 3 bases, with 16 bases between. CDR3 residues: CASTNSGALYEQYV. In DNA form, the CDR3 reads TGTGCCAGCACTAATTCAGGGGCCCTCTACGAGCAGTACGTC.

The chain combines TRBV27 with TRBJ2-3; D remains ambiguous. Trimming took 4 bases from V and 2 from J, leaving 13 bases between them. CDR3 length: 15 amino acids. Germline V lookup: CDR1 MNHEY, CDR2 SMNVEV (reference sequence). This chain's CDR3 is CASSSSPRLTDTQYF. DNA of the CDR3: TGTGCCAGCAGTTCGTCTCCCCGTCTCACAGATACGCAGTATTTT.

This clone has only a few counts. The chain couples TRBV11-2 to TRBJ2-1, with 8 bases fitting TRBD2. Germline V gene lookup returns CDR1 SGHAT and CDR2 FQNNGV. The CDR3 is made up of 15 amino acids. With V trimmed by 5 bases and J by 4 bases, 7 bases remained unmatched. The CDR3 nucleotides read TGTGCCAGCAGCGCAATGGCTAGCGGGTACAATGAGCAGTTCTTC. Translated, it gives CASSAMASGYNEQFF.

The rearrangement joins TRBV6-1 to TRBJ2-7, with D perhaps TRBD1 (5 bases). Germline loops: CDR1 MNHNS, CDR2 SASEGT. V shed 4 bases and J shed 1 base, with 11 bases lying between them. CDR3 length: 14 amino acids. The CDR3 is CASSATPGSYEQYF. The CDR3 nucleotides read TGTGCCAGCAGTGCCACCCCAGGGTCCTACGAGCAGTACTTC.

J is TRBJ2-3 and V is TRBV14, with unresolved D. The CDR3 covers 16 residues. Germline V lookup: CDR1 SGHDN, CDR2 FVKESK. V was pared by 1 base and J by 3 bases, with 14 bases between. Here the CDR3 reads CASSQASGLWTDTQYF. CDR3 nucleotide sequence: TGTGCCAGCAGCCAAGCCTCAGGTTTATGGACAGATACGCAGTATTTT.

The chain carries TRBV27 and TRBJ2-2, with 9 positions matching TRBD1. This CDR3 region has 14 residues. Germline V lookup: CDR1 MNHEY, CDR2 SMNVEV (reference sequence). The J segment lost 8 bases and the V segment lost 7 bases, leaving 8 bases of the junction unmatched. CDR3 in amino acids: CASNEQGASGELFF. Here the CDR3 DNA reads TGTGCCAGCAATGAACAGGGGGCCTCTGGGGAGCTGTTTTTT.

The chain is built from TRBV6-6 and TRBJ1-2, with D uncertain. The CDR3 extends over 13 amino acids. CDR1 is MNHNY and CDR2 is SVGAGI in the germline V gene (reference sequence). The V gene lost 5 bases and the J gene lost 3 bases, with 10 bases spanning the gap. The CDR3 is CASSPDTDYGYTF. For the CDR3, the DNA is TGTGCCAGCAGTCCCGACACGGACTATGGCTACACCTTC.

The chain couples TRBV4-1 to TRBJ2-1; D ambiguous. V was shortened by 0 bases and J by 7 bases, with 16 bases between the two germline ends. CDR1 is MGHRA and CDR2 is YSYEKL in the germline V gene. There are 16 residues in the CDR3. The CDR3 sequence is CASSQDQPSLGNEQFF. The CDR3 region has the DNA TGCGCCAGCAGCCAAGATCAACCCTCCCTCGGTAATGAGCAGTTCTTC.

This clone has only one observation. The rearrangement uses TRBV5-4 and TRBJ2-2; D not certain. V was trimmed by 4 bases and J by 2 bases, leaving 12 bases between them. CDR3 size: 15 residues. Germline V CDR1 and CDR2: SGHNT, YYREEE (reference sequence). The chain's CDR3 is CASSHDGVNTGELFF. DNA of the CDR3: TGTGCCAGCAGCCACGACGGAGTAAACACCGGGGAGCTGTTTTTT. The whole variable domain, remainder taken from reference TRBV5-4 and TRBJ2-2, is ETGVTQSPTHLIKTRGQQVTLRCSSQSGHNTVSWYQQALGQGPQFIFQYYREEENGRGNFPPRFSGLQFPNYSSELNVNALELDDSALYLCASSHDGVNTGELFFGEGSRLTVL.